The 22 T cell receptor beta chains presented below share a single source sample, sequenced in a study of shared clonotypes between healthy human individuals. The data were produced by immunoSEQ multiplex PCR, yet TCRdb's version contains in-frame clones alone and is incomplete. The sample includes hundreds of thousands of clones, over 65% of them seen just once. Material: PBMCs. These receptor sequences come from a woman aged 40 to 50 in good health. Some clones in this sample may be carry-over from other donors' samples.

This chain joins TRBV9 and TRBJ1-1; the D is unclear. The CDR3 consists of 12 residues. Germline V gene sequence: CDR1 SGDLS, CDR2 YYNGEE. The V gene lost 0 bases and the J gene lost 7 bases, with 7 bases spanning the gap. The CDR3 here is CASSVGRGEAFF. CDR3 in DNA: TGTGCCAGCAGCGTAGGCAGAGGTGAAGCTTTCTTT.

The V gene is TRBV4-3, the J gene TRBJ1-1; possibly TRBD1 for D (5 bases). Looked up from germline, CDR1 is LGHNA and CDR2 is YSLEER. V was pared by 1 base and J by 10 bases, with 22 bases between. The CDR3 length is 16 residues. CDR3 amino acids: CASSQGGGLVSGIAFF. DNA for the CDR3: TGCGCCAGCAGCCAAGGGGGTGGTTTGGTATCAGGGATAGCTTTCTTT.

Only one count was recorded for this clone. A far larger clone is just one base off, so this is likely a read error. This chain links TRBV7-8 with TRBJ2-7; no firm D call. In germline, CDR1 is SGHVS, CDR2 FQNEAQ. CDR3 length equals 12 residues. The CDR3 DNA follows: TGTGTCAGCAGCCCCCATGGGGACGAGCAGTACTTC. Its protein product is CVSSPHGDEQYF. Combining the CDR3 with reference TRBV7-8 and TRBJ2-7 gives the whole variable domain GAGVSQSPRYKVAKRGQDVALRCDPISGHVSLFWYQQALGQGPEFLTYFQNEAQLDKSGLPSDRFFAERPEGSVSTLKIQRTQQEDSAVYLCVSSPHGDEQYFGPGTRLTVT.

CDR3 region: CASRTWGRGNTIYF. CDR3 nucleotides: TGTGCCAGCAGAACGTGGGGACGTGGAAACACCATATATTTT. V and J are TRBV5-4 and TRBJ1-3; D is perhaps TRBD1 (5 bases). Trimming stripped 5 bases from V and 3 bases from J, with 12 bases between. Germline V gene lookup returns CDR1 SGHNT and CDR2 YYREEE (reference sequence). CDR3 size: 14 residues. Supplemented by reference TRBV5-4 and TRBJ1-3, the full variable domain reads ETGVTQSPTHLIKTRGQQVTLRCSSQSGHNTVSWYQQALGQGPQFIFQYYREEENGRGNFPPRFSGLQFPNYSSELNVNALELDDSALYLCASRTWGRGNTIYFGEGSWLTVV.

The chain couples TRBV4-1 to TRBJ2-7, with 8 positions matching TRBD1. Trimming cost V 0 bases and J 3 bases; bases outside gene matches: 4. The CDR3 has 15 residues. CDR1 MGHRA and CDR2 YSYEKL come from the germline V gene. Here the CDR3 reads CASSQDPGGFYEQYF. CDR3 DNA: TGCGCCAGCAGCCAAGATCCAGGGGGCTTCTACGAGCAGTACTTC.

The rearrangement links TRBV27 to TRBJ2-7; 13 nucleotides line up with TRBD2. Per germline, CDR1 MNHEY and CDR2 SMNVEV (reference sequence). J gave up 4 bases and V 5 bases, and 5 bases lay outside the gene matches. This CDR3 region has 15 residues. The CDR3 region has the DNA TGTGCCAGCAGTGGGACTAGCGGGACTTTATACGAGCAGTACTTC. It yields the protein CASSGTSGTLYEQYF.

CDR3 in DNA: TGTGTCTTGTGTCCCCGGGGTTGGACCTACGAGCAGTACTTC. Its protein is CVLCPRGWTYEQYF. The genes are TRBV30 and TRBJ2-7; TRBD2 might be the D (5 bases). This CDR3 region has 14 residues. Germline V lookup: CDR1 GTSNPN, CDR2 SVGIG (reference sequence).

The rearrangement uses TRBV5-4 and TRBJ1-1; no definite D call. Looked up from germline, CDR1 is SGHNT and CDR2 is YYREEE (reference sequence). V shed 4 bases and J shed 3 bases, with 10 bases lying between them. This CDR3 is 13 amino acids long. This CDR3 reads CASSVRPYTEAFF. The CDR3 bases are TGTGCCAGCAGCGTGAGGCCTTACACTGAAGCTTTCTTT.

J is TRBJ2-3 and V is TRBV29-1; D ambiguous. Germline assignment: CDR1 SQVTM and CDR2 ANQGSEA. The CDR3 runs to 10 residues. V was cut by 7 bases and J by 6 bases, with 8 bases left in between. This CDR3 reads CSAAKDTQYF. CDR3 coding DNA: TGCAGCGCCGCTAAGGATACGCAGTATTTT.

This clone is a singleton in its sample. The chain carries TRBV2 and TRBJ2-7; 9 nucleotides match TRBD2. The germline gives CDR1 SNHLY, CDR2 FYNNEI. The V segment lost 6 bases and the J segment 2 bases; nucleotides outside the gene matches: 8. The CDR3 is 15 amino acids. CDR3 DNA sequence: TGTGCCAGCAGGGGGGGGACTAGCTCCACCTACGAGCAGTACTTC. This sequence encodes CASRGGTSSTYEQYF.

A few counts support this clone. The chain has TRBV2 and TRBJ2-1; tentatively, D is TRBD2 (5 bases). Trimming cost V 7 bases and J 9 bases, with 19 bases left between them. CDR3 size: 14 residues. Germline lookup yields CDR1 SNHLY and CDR2 FYNNEI. The DNA for the CDR3 is TGTGCCAGCAAGATTGAGGACGAGGGCGTTGAGCAGTTCTTC. This codes for CASKIEDEGVEQFF. The entire variable domain, with the rest obtained from reference TRBV2 and TRBJ2-1, is as follows: EPEVTQTPSHQVTQMGQEVILRCVPISNHLYFYWYRQILGQKVEFLVSFYNNEISEKSEIFDDQFSVERPDGSNFTLKIRSTKLEDSAMYFCASKIEDEGVEQFFGPGTRLTVL.

V usage is TRBV5-1 and J usage is TRBJ1-2, with 11 bases that match TRBD1. The J segment lost 4 bases and the V segment lost 5 bases, leaving 4 bases of the junction unmatched. The CDR3 is 14 amino acids. Germline V gene sequence: CDR1 SGHRS, CDR2 YFSETQ. CDR3 residues: CASRAGTGGYGYTF. CDR3 DNA: TGCGCCAGCAGGGCCGGGACAGGGGGCTATGGCTACACCTTC.

This clone was recorded a few times. The chain links TRBV7-3 to TRBJ2-2; D remains ambiguous. Trimming stripped 2 bases from V and 2 bases from J, with 6 bases between. This CDR3 region has 14 residues. Germline lookup yields CDR1 SGHTA and CDR2 FQGTGA. CDR3 region: CASSLGRNTGELFF. Written as DNA, the CDR3 is TGTGCCAGCAGCTTAGGCAGAAACACCGGGGAGCTGTTTTTT. Combining the CDR3 with reference TRBV7-3 and TRBJ2-2 gives the whole variable domain GAGVSQTPSNKVTEKGKYVELRCDPISGHTALYWYRQSLGQGPEFLIYFQGTGAADDSGLPNDRFFAVRPEGSVSTLKIQRTERGDSAVYLCASSLGRNTGELFFGEGSRLTVL.

V usage is TRBV28 and J usage is TRBJ2-1; weak D call: TRBD1 (5 bases). CDR1 and CDR2 from the germline V gene are MDHEN and SYDVKM. CDR3 length equals 14 residues. V shed 4 bases and J shed 4 bases, with 11 bases lying between them. The CDR3 region has the DNA TGTGCCAGCAGTTCCCCGACAGAATACAATGAGCAGTTCTTC. This gives the protein CASSSPTEYNEQFF.

This sequence joins TRBV10-3 and TRBJ2-1, with TRBD2 as a possible D gene (6 bases). V was pared by 4 bases and J by 7 bases, with 17 bases between. The CDR3 extends over 15 amino acids. Germline loops: CDR1 ENHRY, CDR2 SYGVKD. This CDR3 is CAISAYGREGNEQFF. CDR3 DNA sequence: TGTGCCATCAGTGCCTATGGGCGGGAAGGGAATGAGCAGTTCTTC.

The chain has TRBV5-4 and TRBJ1-1; D may be TRBD1 (5 bases). The CDR3 sequence is 14 residues long. Germline-derived CDR1 and CDR2 are SGHNT and YYREEE (reference sequence). Trimming removed 6 bases at V and 4 bases at J, with 16 bases between. The CDR3: CASTSGGEGTEAFF. The CDR3 nucleotides read TGTGCCAGCACCTCGGGGGGTGAGGGCACTGAAGCTTTCTTT.

CDR3 loop: CASSTRGTGSGNEQFF. CDR3 nucleotide sequence: TGTGCCAGCAGTACTAGGGGGACCGGCAGCGGCAATGAGCAGTTCTTC. The genes are TRBV6-6 and TRBJ2-1, with a tentative D call TRBD1 (6 bases). The CDR3 runs to 16 residues. Germline V lookup: CDR1 MNHNY, CDR2 SVGAGI (reference sequence). Trimming took 5 bases from V and 6 from J, leaving 20 bases between them.

This chain uses TRBV18 with TRBJ2-6; D perhaps matches TRBD1 (6 bases). Germline loops: CDR1 KGHSH, CDR2 LQKENI. This CDR3 is 15 amino acids long. Trimming took off 4 bases at V and 2 bases at J, with 9 bases between the two ends. CDR3 region: CASSLQGTGANVLTF. The CDR3 DNA sequence: TGTGCCAGCTCACTCCAGGGGACTGGGGCCAACGTCCTGACTTTC.

The V call is TRBV7-2, the J call TRBJ2-7; 16 positions match TRBD2. J lost 5 bases, V lost 5 bases, and 6 bases had no gene match. This CDR3 is 16 amino acids long. Germline V gene sequence: CDR1 SGHTA, CDR2 FQGNSA. CDR3 residues: CASSLGTSGRVHEQYF. DNA for the CDR3: TGTGCCAGCAGCCTAGGGACTAGCGGGAGGGTCCACGAGCAGTACTTC.

The chain uses TRBV2 and TRBJ2-3, with D possibly being TRBD1 or TRBD2 (5 bases each). This CDR3 is built from 12 residues. CDR1 is SNHLY, CDR2 FYNNEI, per germline. V lost 5 bases and J 6 bases, leaving 9 bases between the germline ends. CDR3 sequence (DNA): TGTGCCAGCAGTATCGAGGGGGATACGCAGTATTTT. Residues: CASSIEGDTQYF. Combining the CDR3 with reference TRBV2 and TRBJ2-3 gives the whole variable domain EPEVTQTPSHQVTQMGQEVILRCVPISNHLYFYWYRQILGQKVEFLVSFYNNEISEKSEIFDDQFSVERPDGSNFTLKIRSTKLEDSAMYFCASSIEGDTQYFGPGTRLTVL.

The chain combines TRBV10-2 with TRBJ1-1; D might be TRBD1 (6 bases). In germline, CDR1 is WSHSY, CDR2 SAAADI. The V and J ends lost 4 bases and 1 base respectively, with 7 bases between them. This CDR3 comprises 13 residues. CDR3 region: CASSGTANTEAFF. Here the CDR3 DNA reads TGCGCCAGCAGTGGGACAGCGAACACTGAAGCTTTCTTT.

Turning to this clone: This may be a read error, as it is one base from a much larger clone. The chain is built from TRBV7-9 and TRBJ2-7; D is perhaps TRBD2 (5 bases). The CDR3 loop spans 11 amino acids. Germline CDR1 and CDR2: SEHNR and FQNEAQ (reference sequence). V gave up 8 bases and J gave up 0 bases, with 5 bases separating them. The CDR3 DNA is TGTGCCAGCCGGGGCTCCTACGAGCAGTACTTC. Its protein product is CASRGSYEQYF.